This T cell receptor (beta chain) was recovered during a study of blood T cells in healthy people across ages. Study-wide results and limits: From one million sequenced T cells, diversity estimates were lower bounds. As naive T cell percentage varied, TCR beta diversity correlated strongly with it. Both naive CD4+ cell counts and diversity were greater in long-lived donors than in aged donors.

Next came a second PCR, run for roughly 6 to 11 cycles, which used a sample-barcoded 5' primer along with a J-beta primer mix. TCRdb reanalysed the 5' RACE reads using MiXCR and keeps one entry per CDR3 protein. Of about 750,000 distinct CDR3 sequences listed, 50% to 65% are singletons. Regarding this clonotype: Its antigen is undetermined.

This CDR3 is built from 13 residues. The V end lost 2 bases, the J end lost 5 bases, and 7 bases lay between the germline ends. Germline loops: CDR1 KGHDR, CDR2 SFDVKD. This sequence was found in a man at least 80 years old in good health. Input material: blood. The chain links TRBV24-1 to TRBJ2-3; D is uncertain. The CDR3 reads CATSDSRRDTQYF. CDR3 DNA: TGTGCCACCAGTGATTCTCGCCGAGATACGCAGTATTTT.